This T cell receptor (beta chain) was profiled in a study of glioma-infiltrating T cells. TCR alpha and beta CDR3 regions were amplified from RNA using iRepertoire nested multiplex PCR. TCRdb used MiXCR to reprocess the multiplex PCR reads, holding one entry per CDR3 protein. The sample gives 20,000 to 25,000 distinct CDR3 sequences, around 23% of which show up once; around 12% is in the top ten. This clonotype has a count of ten or more. What it binds is unknown. The length of the CDR3 is 12 residues. V lost 0 bases to trimming and J lost 8 bases, with 7 bases between them. CDR1 MNHNY and CDR2 SVGAGI come from the germline V gene (reference sequence). Findings of the study overall: Tissue-blood divergence was below expectation in non-neoplastic patients, above in gliomas.

Sequencing was carried out using glioma tissue, nonneoplastic brain tissue, or PBMCs (not recorded which). This TCR derives from a human donor with low-grade glioma or glioblastoma, undergoing nonglioma brain surgery, or in good health (not recorded which). V gene TRBV6-6 combines with J gene TRBJ1-1, with D possibly being TRBD1 (5 bases). The CDR3 sequence is CASSYSGAEAFF. CDR3 DNA sequence: TGTGCCAGCAGTTACTCTGGGGCAGAAGCTTTCTTT.